This entry is about one T cell receptor (beta chain). The data stem from a study of shared clonotypes between healthy human individuals. Assay: immunoSEQ multiplex PCR; the TCRdb copy retains only in-frame clones and omits some. The sample has just over 2,000,000 clones; roughly 95% are singletons. Germline lookup yields CDR1 MNHEY and CDR2 SMNVEV (reference sequence). Trimming shortened V by 2 bases and J by 1 base, and 8 bases separated the two germline ends. This CDR3 spans 14 amino acids. This TCR was sampled from a man between 18 and 35 years old in good health. Source material: naive CD4+ T cells sorted from blood. Specified subset: CD45RA+ positively selected. V gene TRBV27 combines with J gene TRBJ1-1; D is undetermined. CDR3 nucleotide sequence: TGTGCCAGCAGTTTAGAACGGTCGAACACTGAAGCTTTCTTT. It yields the protein CASSLERSNTEAFF.